This entry concerns a single T cell receptor beta chain. Its target is not known. The data stem from a study of response to subunit inactivated influenza vaccine. Study-wide results and caveats: Few new T cells, the authors suggested, are recruited by each seasonal influenza vaccination.

In TCRdb, the RT-PCR reads were re-called with MiXCR into one record per CDR3 protein. The table has under 200,000 distinct CDR3 sequences, approximately 12% seen once. CDR1 and CDR2 from the germline V gene are LNHDA and SQIVND (reference sequence). The CDR3 totals 16 residues. V lost 7 bases to trimming and J lost 5 bases, with 21 bases between them. This sample was also put to use in a study of T cells expressing NK-cell markers. That report notes: Generation of TCR beta cDNA was performed by 5'RACE template switching incorporating UMIs. The authors derived TCR beta repertoires from sorted CD3+CD56+NKG2C+, CD3+CD56+NKG2C- and CD3+CD56-NKG2C+ T cells. With respect to HCMV, most of the eight sequenced donors were seropositive, and one was seronegative.

The sequenced sample was CD8+ T cells sorted from PBMCs, obtained less than 13 days after vaccination. The chain carries TRBV19 and TRBJ2-1; D is possibly TRBD1 or TRBD2 (5 bases each). This TCR was recovered from a man over 45 who received an inactivated influenza vaccine. CDR3 protein: CASKTRGPPFHNEQFF. The CDR3 nucleotides read TGTGCCAGTAAGACACGGGGACCCCCTTTCCACAATGAGCAGTTCTTC.